These 25 T cell receptor beta chains were sequenced from one sample in a study of cytomegalovirus exposure and HLA in healthy donors. A multiplex PCR was run with 60 Vbeta primers and 13 Jbeta primers. Method: immunoSEQ multiplex PCR; TCRdb's copy keeps in-frame clones and lacks some. The table records 100,000 to 150,000 clones, 80% of them present only once. The sample comprised PBMCs. All receptors derive from a middle-aged woman in good health and CMV-seronegative.

This clone was seen a few times. The V gene is TRBV6-5, the J gene TRBJ1-1; no definite D call. The V and J ends lost 10 bases and 3 bases respectively, with 6 bases between them. This CDR3 region has 10 residues. The V gene's germline CDR1 is MNHEY and CDR2 SVGAGI. CDR3 sequence reads: CATQDTEAFF. The CDR3 coding sequence is TGTGCCACCCAGGACACTGAAGCTTTCTTT.

In DNA, the CDR3 is TGCAGCGTGCCTGAGGGACTAGCGGGGGGGTACAATGAGCAGTTCTTC. It translates to CSVPEGLAGGYNEQFF. The rearrangement uses TRBV29-1 and TRBJ2-1; 16 positions match TRBD2. V gave up 6 bases and J gave up 4 bases; unmatched junction bases: 6. Germline V gene sequence: CDR1 SQVTM, CDR2 ANQGSEA. This CDR3 spans 16 amino acids.

The chain joins TRBV4-3 to TRBJ1-1; D is uncertain. Germline V gene data show CDR1 as LGHNA and CDR2 as YSLEER. This CDR3 region has 15 residues. The V and J ends lost 0 bases and 4 bases respectively, with 12 bases between them. In DNA, the CDR3 is TGCGCCAGCAGCCAAGATTCCCACCACGGCACTGAAGCTTTCTTT. It codes for CASSQDSHHGTEAFF.

The rearrangement joins TRBV2 to TRBJ1-2; TRBD1 is a possible D gene (6 bases). CDR3 length: 14 residues. Per the germline V gene, CDR1 is SNHLY and CDR2 is FYNNEI. The V end was cut by 6 bases, the J end by 5 bases, with 16 bases between. In DNA form, the CDR3 reads TGTGCCAGCAGACAACAGAGGGGGGGTTATGGCTACACCTTC. Translating it yields CASRQQRGGYGYTF.

V usage is TRBV2 and J usage is TRBJ2-7; maybe TRBD1 (6 bases). Between the trimmed V and J ends, which lost 6 bases and 6 bases, there was a span of 6 bases. The length of the CDR3 is 10 residues. Per germline, CDR1 SNHLY and CDR2 FYNNEI. CDR3 sequence: CASRGGEQYF. The CDR3 DNA reads TGTGCCAGCAGAGGGGGCGAGCAGTACTTC.

The chain has TRBV7-8 and TRBJ1-5, with 7 positions matching TRBD1. The CDR3 runs to 15 residues. V shed 5 bases and J 0 bases; nucleotides not matched to a gene: 4. The germline V gene encodes CDR1 SGHVS and CDR2 FQNEAQ. CDR3 protein: CASSTRTGSNQPQHF. DNA for the CDR3: TGTGCCAGCAGCACCCGGACAGGTAGCAATCAGCCCCAGCATTTT. The full variable domain, completed using reference TRBV7-8 and TRBJ1-5, is GAGVSQSPRYKVAKRGQDVALRCDPISGHVSLFWYQQALGQGPEFLTYFQNEAQLDKSGLPSDRFFAERPEGSVSTLKIQRTQQEDSAVYLCASSTRTGSNQPQHFGDGTRLSIL.

This rearrangement joins TRBV20-1 to TRBJ1-2; 7 bases are shared with TRBD1. CDR3 size: 11 residues. Germline CDR1 and CDR2: DFQATT and SNEGSKA (reference sequence). J was trimmed by 8 bases and V by 3 bases; bases with no gene match: 3. CDR3 bases: TGCAGTGCTAGGACGACAGGGGGCTACACCTTC. Encoded protein: CSARTTGGYTF.

The chain couples TRBV5-1 to TRBJ1-1; TRBD1 might be the D (5 bases). The CDR3 spans 15 residues. V lost 2 bases and J 4 bases, leaving 15 bases between the germline ends. Germline loops: CDR1 SGHRS, CDR2 YFSETQ. CDR3 loop: CASSFSADRRTEAFF. Written as DNA, the CDR3 is TGCGCCAGCAGCTTCTCTGCTGACAGACGCACTGAAGCTTTCTTT.

The genes are TRBV5-1 and TRBJ1-1; D ambiguous. CDR3 length: 15 amino acids. V was shortened by 1 base and J by 1 base, with 11 bases between the two germline ends. Germline loops: CDR1 SGHRS, CDR2 YFSETQ. CDR3 sequence (DNA): TGCGCCAGCAGCTTGATGTGGGCACCGAACACTGAAGCTTTCTTT. Translating it yields CASSLMWAPNTEAFF. The whole variable domain, remainder taken from reference TRBV5-1 and TRBJ1-1, is KAGVTQTPRYLIKTRGQQVTLSCSPISGHRSVSWYQQTPGQGLQFLFEYFSETQRNKGNFPGRFSGRQFSNSRSEMNVSTLELGDSALYLCASSLMWAPNTEAFFGQGTRLTVV.

This clone occurred once. The CDR3 DNA is TGCGCCAGCAGCTTGTCCACGGAGAGCGCCTACGAGCAGTACTTC. Protein product: CASSLSTESAYEQYF. The chain links TRBV5-1 to TRBJ2-7; no reliable D call. With 1 base removed from V and 2 bases from J, the gap between germline ends came to 13 bases. The CDR3 is made up of 15 amino acids. Germline-derived CDR1 and CDR2 are SGHRS and YFSETQ.

A few counts support this clone. The CDR3 DNA sequence: TGTGCCAGCACCCTAGACAGGAGCACAGATACGCAGTATTTT. Its translation: CASTLDRSTDTQYF. V gene TRBV11-2 combines with J gene TRBJ2-3, with D perhaps matching TRBD1 (6 bases). From germline, CDR1 is SGHAT and CDR2 FQNNGV. Trimming removed 7 bases from V and 0 bases from J, with 11 bases in between. This CDR3 is built from 14 residues.

This clone appeared once. The chain has TRBV27 and TRBJ2-3; TRBD2 agrees at 11 bases. CDR1 is MNHEY and CDR2 is SMNVEV in the germline V gene (reference sequence). The CDR3 covers 16 residues. The ends lost 5 bases at V and 2 bases at J; junction bases unmatched: 6. The CDR3 DNA follows: TGTGCCAGCAGTCCCGGGACTAGCGGCTTCACAGATACGCAGTATTTT. It codes for CASSPGTSGFTDTQYF.

The V and J genes are TRBV10-3 and TRBJ2-3; D is perhaps TRBD1 (8 bases). The CDR3 is 14 residues long. Germline assignment: CDR1 ENHRY and CDR2 SYGVKD. V was shortened by 11 bases and J by 5 bases, with 20 bases between the two germline ends. CDR3 sequence (DNA): TGTGCCGTCCGACAGGGGAGGGTCGTAGATACGCAGTATTTT. It codes for CAVRQGRVVDTQYF.

This clone was seen a handful of times. This sequence joins TRBV4-3 and TRBJ2-1; 8 bases are shared with TRBD2. Looked up from germline, CDR1 is LGHNA and CDR2 is YSLEER. The CDR3 extends over 17 amino acids. The J segment lost 1 base and the V segment lost 0 bases, leaving 5 bases of the junction unmatched. This chain's CDR3 is CASSQDPGGASYNEQFF. The DNA for the CDR3 is TGCGCCAGCAGCCAAGATCCGGGAGGGGCGTCCTACAATGAGCAGTTCTTC.

This clone was detected only a few times. The chain uses TRBV29-1 and TRBJ1-3, with D possibly matching TRBD1 (5 bases). The V gene lost 1 base and the J gene lost 0 bases, with 7 bases spanning the gap. The germline V gene encodes CDR1 SQVTM and CDR2 ANQGSEA. The length of the CDR3 is 14 residues. CDR3 loop: CSVEVGGSGNTIYF. CDR3 DNA sequence: TGCAGCGTTGAAGTGGGGGGCTCTGGAAACACCATATATTTT.

The CDR3 reads CAGQRGSQETQYF. The CDR3, as DNA: TGTGCTGGGCAGCGGGGATCTCAAGAGACCCAGTACTTC. J is TRBJ2-5 and V is TRBV2; 7 bases align to TRBD2. The germline V gene has CDR1 SNHLY and CDR2 FYNNEI. The CDR3 runs 13 residues.

The J gene is TRBJ1-4, the V gene TRBV6-1; the D gene is possibly TRBD1 (5 bases). Germline V gene data show CDR1 as MNHNS and CDR2 as SASEGT. The CDR3 totals 13 residues. Trimming stripped 4 bases from V and 8 bases from J, with 11 bases between. The CDR3 region is CASSATGGEKLFF. The CDR3 region has the DNA TGTGCCAGCAGTGCCACAGGAGGGGAAAAACTGTTTTTT.

This clone has just one count. The CDR3 is CSVGQPSGGAGTDTQYF. CDR3 coding DNA: TGCAGCGTTGGGCAACCCAGTGGCGGGGCTGGGACAGATACGCAGTATTTT. J is TRBJ2-3 and V is TRBV29-1, with D maybe TRBD2 (6 bases). Germline lookup yields CDR1 SQVTM and CDR2 ANQGSEA. V lost 4 bases to trimming and J lost 3 bases, with 23 bases between them. This CDR3 region has 17 residues.

In this sample, this clone turned up once. The rearrangement links TRBV4-3 to TRBJ2-6; 7 bases fit TRBD1. V shed 3 bases, J shed 2 bases, and the junction held 4 bases outside the gene matches. The CDR3 is 16 residues long. Germline-derived CDR1 and CDR2 are LGHNA and YSLEER. CDR3 sequence (DNA): TGCGCCAGCAGCCAGGACAGGCCTACTGGGGCCAACGTCCTGACTTTC. It is translated as CASSQDRPTGANVLTF.

The V and J genes are TRBV19 and TRBJ2-7; 7 bases agree with TRBD1. Germline assignment: CDR1 LNHDA and CDR2 SQIVND (reference sequence). J lost 4 bases, V lost 3 bases, and 6 bases had no gene match. This CDR3 is 14 amino acids long. The CDR3 here is CASSIYRGDYEQYF. The CDR3 DNA sequence: TGTGCCAGTAGTATTTACAGGGGCGATTACGAGCAGTACTTC.

The J gene is TRBJ1-2, the V gene TRBV4-3, with 8 bases fitting TRBD1. Per the germline V gene, CDR1 is LGHNA and CDR2 is YSLEER. The CDR3 extends over 13 amino acids. Trimming cost V 5 bases and J 4 bases; bases outside gene matches: 3. The CDR3 spells CASSYGQGYGYTF. In DNA, the CDR3 is TGCGCCAGCAGCTACGGACAGGGCTATGGCTACACCTTC.

This clone showed up just once. V gene TRBV2 combines with J gene TRBJ2-7, with D possibly being TRBD2 (6 bases). CDR3 length: 13 amino acids. Trimming stripped 6 bases from V and 1 base from J, with 10 bases between. In germline, CDR1 is SNHLY, CDR2 FYNNEI. DNA of the CDR3: TGTGCCAGCAGCGTAGCGGAATCCTACGAGCAGTACTTC. Its protein is CASSVAESYEQYF.

This clone was seen more than once but under ten times. The chain combines TRBV7-2 with TRBJ2-3; TRBD2 aligns across 9 bases. CDR3 length: 17 amino acids. Trimming took 3 bases from V and 2 from J; bases not matched to a gene: 9. CDR1 SGHTA and CDR2 FQGNSA come from the germline V gene. DNA for the CDR3: TGTGCCAGCAGCTTGGAACCGACTAGCGGATACACAGATACGCAGTATTTT. Protein product: CASSLEPTSGYTDTQYF.

This clone turned up a few times. The V gene is TRBV4-1, the J gene TRBJ1-5, with 10 bases fitting TRBD1. CDR3 length: 19 amino acids. J gave up 0 bases and V 0 bases, and 8 bases lay outside the gene matches. CDR1 is MGHRA and CDR2 is YSYEKL in the germline V gene. The CDR3 DNA follows: TGCGCCAGCAGCCAAGACTGGGACAGGGGATCAGTTAGCAATCAGCCCCAGCATTTT. As protein: CASSQDWDRGSVSNQPQHF.

This clone appeared a few times. The chain has TRBV5-5 and TRBJ2-7, with 9 nucleotides matching TRBD1. This CDR3 has 13 amino acids. CDR1 and CDR2 from the germline V gene are SGHKS and YYEKEE (reference sequence). The trim removed 4 bases at V and 7 bases at J, leaving 6 bases unmatched. The CDR3 DNA reads TGTGCCAGCAGCCGGACAGGGGCCCGGGAGCAGTACTTC. Its protein product is CASSRTGAREQYF.